This T cell receptor beta chain was documented in a study of T cell repertoires in cytomegalovirus infection. Across the study: It can be stated that public TCR beta signatures indicated CMV infection as well as a matching HLA type. Study conclusions and caveats: Cumulative frequency (of public TCR beta family members) identified carriers of CMV plus the relevant HLA. In two of eight donors, the top clonotype was HLA-C-restricted CMV-specific.

TCRdb ran MiXCR on the reads and lists one entry per CDR3 protein. The sample lists a few hundred thousand distinct CDR3 sequences; 9.1% were seen once. Trimming at V came to 5 bases and at J to 4 bases, leaving 6 bases not matched to a gene. The CDR3 covers 15 residues. Germline V gene data show CDR1 as LGHDT and CDR2 as YNNKEL (reference sequence). In this sample, this clonotype turned up many times. Its antigen is currently unknown. J is TRBJ1-2 and V is TRBV3-1; 11 bases map to TRBD1. This sequence originates from a human donor in good health (CMV status not recorded). Some clones in this sample may be carry-over from other donors' samples. The source material was PBMCs. This CDR3 reads CASSTRDRGGYGYTF. The DNA for the CDR3 is TGTGCCAGCAGCACCCGGGACAGGGGGGGCTATGGCTACACCTTC.